This record concerns one T cell receptor beta chain sequence. This record belongs to a study of control samples from healthy donors and cancer patients. Method: immunoSEQ multiplex PCR; TCRdb's copy keeps in-frame clones and lacks some. Here the sample spans 150,000 or so clones, around 90% being singletons. V shed 5 bases and J shed 1 base, with 19 bases lying between them. This CDR3 contains 17 residues. The germline CDR1 and CDR2 sequences are SGHRS and YFSETQ. The source of this sequence is a man aged 40-49 years in good health. The chain has TRBV5-1 and TRBJ1-3, with D possibly TRBD1 on 6 matching bases. Input material: blood. Here the CDR3 DNA reads TGCGCCAGCAGGCCCGGGACAATATCTTCTTCTGGAAACACCATATATTTT. Translated: CASRPGTISSSGNTIYF.